The clone carrying this T cell receptor beta chain appeared a few times. Its antigen is unknown. Sequenced by immunoSEQ multiplex PCR; TCRdb stores in-frame clones only, minus some. Here the sample spans about 120,000 clones, roughly 84% being singletons. This sample is drawn from a study of T cell responses to AZD1222 COVID-19 vaccine. Whole-study results and caveats: Baseline serology detected seropositivity in only a handful of AZD1222 recipients. In a largely white British group with more females than males, clonal diversity was possibly underestimated.

This clonotype was obtained from an adult who received the AZD1222 COVID-19 vaccine. The sequenced sample was peripheral blood, obtained 28 days after the second AZD1222 dose.

The CDR3 here is CSVGGSSGNTIYF. The CDR3 DNA reads TGCAGCGTCGGGGGGAGCTCTGGAAACACCATATATTTT. J is TRBJ1-3 and V is TRBV29-1, with a tentative D call TRBD1 (5 bases). This CDR3 contains 13 residues. Germline loops: CDR1 SQVTM, CDR2 ANQGSEA. V shed 6 bases and J shed 0 bases, with 9 bases lying between them.